This passage covers 6 T cell receptor beta chains from one sample sequenced in a study of T and B cells in COVID-19 patients (dated by TCRdb to 2018 to 2021). Genomic DNA extracted from blood was used in amounts of about 240-550 ng for amplification of TRB repertoires. For sequencing, an Illumina MiSeq was employed. Multiplex PCR with BIOMED2 TRB-A/B primer pools was used to amplify TRB rearrangements. The raw public reads went through TCRdb reprocessing: fastp at Q25, MiXCR clone calling, in-frame beta chains kept. Each CDR3 protein gets just one entry, which takes the most common genes and DNA from the rows behind it. The sample table contains roughly 5,200 distinct CDR3 sequences; only one count was recorded for 25% to 30% of them. The ten largest clones add up to about 5% of the sample. Sequencing input: blood. The receptors shown here come from a human donor with active COVID-19.

The chain joins TRBV4-2 to TRBJ1-5, with a possible D match to TRBD1 (5 bases). Trimming removed 0 bases at V and 2 bases at J, with 17 bases between. Germline V gene data show CDR1 as LGHNA and CDR2 as YNFKEQ. The CDR3 sequence is 18 residues long. The CDR3: CASSQDLASGGGNQPQHF. CDR3 sequence (DNA): TGTGCCAGCAGCCAAGATCTCGCGTCTGGGGGAGGCAATCAGCCCCAGCATTTT.

This clonotype is deemed medium-sized (0.01 to 0.1%). This chain links TRBV18 with TRBJ2-7; TRBD2 might be the D (5 bases). Per the germline V gene, CDR1 is KGHSH and CDR2 is LQKENI. With 2 bases removed from V and 3 bases from J, the gap between germline ends came to 11 bases. The CDR3 runs 14 residues. The CDR3 loop reads CASSPGRSNYEQYF. CDR3 coding DNA: TGTGCCAGCTCACCAGGGAGATCAAACTACGAGCAGTACTTC.

V is TRBV11-2 and J is TRBJ2-5, with D unclear. V was clipped by 3 bases and J by 1 base, with 9 bases between them. CDR1 and CDR2 (germline): SGHAT, FQNNGV. This CDR3 region has 14 residues. The CDR3 loop reads CASSLEAFQETQYF. DNA of the CDR3: TGTGCCAGCAGCTTGGAAGCGTTCCAAGAGACCCAGTACTTC.

This clonotype has just a few counts. V gene TRBV14 combines with J gene TRBJ2-1; unclear D gene. Trimming took 4 bases from V and 5 from J, leaving 12 bases between them. Germline V lookup: CDR1 SGHDN, CDR2 FVKESK. There are 14 residues in the CDR3. The CDR3 DNA reads as TGTGCCAGCAGCCGAAGGCGTACAAACAATGAGCAGTTCTTC. This encodes CASSRRRTNNEQFF.

By its share, this clonotype is medium-sized. This chain joins TRBV19 and TRBJ2-3, with D unclear. The CDR3 contains 13 residues. In germline, CDR1 is LNHDA, CDR2 SQIVND (reference sequence). V dropped 1 base and J dropped 8 bases, with 10 bases sitting between them. The DNA of the CDR3 is TGTGCCAGTAGTATAGTACGGCAACCTACGCAGTATTTT. Its translation: CASSIVRQPTQYF. Using reference TRBV19 and TRBJ2-3 for the parts outside the CDR3, the full variable domain is DGGITQSPKYLFRKEGQNVTLSCEQNLNHDAMYWYRQDPGQGLRLIYYSQIVNDFQKGDIAEGYSVSREKKESFPLTVTSAQKNPTAFYLCASSIVRQPTQYFGPGTRLTVL.

This clonotype qualifies as medium-sized. The chain combines TRBV15 with TRBJ2-7; tentatively, D is TRBD2 (5 bases). Germline lookup yields CDR1 LNHNV and CDR2 YYDKDF (reference sequence). This CDR3 comprises 16 residues. Trimming stripped 3 bases from V and 0 bases from J, with 15 bases between. The CDR3 region has the DNA TGTGCCACCAGCAGCGATTGGACGGGGAGCTCCTACGAGCAGTACTTC. This encodes CATSSDWTGSSYEQYF. The variable domain in full, completed from reference TRBV15 and TRBJ2-7, reads DAMVIQNPRYQVTQFGKPVTLSCSQTLNHNVMYWYQQKSSQAPKLLFHYYDKDFNNEADTPDNFQSRRPNTSFCFLDIRSPGLGDTAMYLCATSSDWTGSSYEQYFGPGTRLTVT.